This T cell receptor beta chain was captured by sequencing in a study of T cell responses to AZD1222 COVID-19 vaccine. Study-level findings and limits: Of spike-specific TCRs, nearly half reportedly target regions left unmutated in variants. Clonal diversity may have been underestimated, and the donors were mostly white British, with more females than males.

The assay was immunoSEQ multiplex PCR, and TCRdb's table has in-frame clones only and misses some. This table holds over 150,000 clones, 85% to 95% found once. With respect to this clone: Its matching antigen is unknown.

Germline-derived CDR1 and CDR2 are MNHEY and SVGAGI. The CDR3 extends over 14 amino acids. J lost 4 bases, V lost 5 bases, and 7 bases had no gene match. The receptor was isolated from an adult in good health. The genes are TRBV6-5 and TRBJ1-2; TRBD1 matches 7 bases. Sequences were derived from peripheral blood, sampled on day 0 of AZD1222 vaccination. The DNA of the CDR3 is TGTGCCAGCAGTCCCGGGACAGACCTCTATGGCTACACCTTC. Amino acid sequence: CASSPGTDLYGYTF.